The 24 T cell receptor beta chains reported below all come from one sample, sequenced in a study of cytomegalovirus exposure and HLA in healthy donors. PCR was performed using 60 Vbeta and 13 Jbeta primers. Produced via immunoSEQ multiplex PCR; TCRdb's table is partial and in-frame only. In the table there are roughly 130,000 clones, approximately 70% of which are singletons. Sequenced sample: PBMCs. The receptors derive from a woman aged 60-75 years in good health and CMV-seronegative.

The gene calls are TRBV6-5 and TRBJ2-7; TRBD2 might be the D (5 bases). This CDR3 has 12 amino acids. The V end lost 4 bases, the J end lost 3 bases, and 7 bases lay between the germline ends. CDR1 and CDR2 (germline): MNHEY, SVGAGI. The chain's CDR3 is CASSSGIYEQYF. The CDR3, as DNA: TGTGCCAGCAGTTCGGGGATCTACGAGCAGTACTTC.

V is TRBV6-5 and J is TRBJ1-2; D is uncertain. Germline V CDR1 and CDR2: MNHEY, SVGAGI. The CDR3 extends over 12 amino acids. The V end was cut by 2 bases, the J end by 3 bases, with 4 bases between. The CDR3 region is CASSYPDYGYTF. CDR3 DNA: TGTGCCAGCAGTTACCCCGACTATGGCTACACCTTC.

The J gene is TRBJ1-1, the V gene TRBV7-8, with TRBD1 as a possible D gene (6 bases). V lost 7 bases and J lost 0, with 21 bases in between. The germline CDR1 and CDR2 sequences are SGHVS and FQNEAQ. This CDR3 is built from 17 residues. The CDR3 DNA reads TGTGCCAGCACCGTTCGAGGGGGTATCCTCTTGAACACTGAAGCTTTCTTT. It yields the protein CASTVRGGILLNTEAFF.

This clone was seen only a few times. The rearrangement joins TRBV5-6 to TRBJ2-5, with D perhaps TRBD2 (6 bases). The V and J ends lost 4 bases and 6 bases respectively, with 16 bases between them. CDR1 and CDR2 from the germline V gene are SGHDT and YYEEEE. CDR3 size: 14 residues. The CDR3 loop reads CASSPTPTSKTQYF. The CDR3 DNA follows: TGTGCCAGCAGCCCCACCCCGACTAGTAAGACCCAGTACTTC.

V usage is TRBV6-1 and J usage is TRBJ2-5; a possible D gene is TRBD2 (6 bases). Gene TRBJ2-7 matches the end of the DNA better, so the J call may be wrong. Germline CDR1 and CDR2: MNHNS and SASEGT. The CDR3 covers 14 residues. CDR3 sequence (DNA): TGTGCCAGCAGTGAAAAGCGGGCGGCTTACGAGCAGTACTTC. Translation gives CASSEKRAAYEQYF.

The V and J genes are TRBV5-1 and TRBJ2-1, with 10 bases identical to TRBD1. Germline V gene data show CDR1 as SGHRS and CDR2 as YFSETQ. This CDR3 has 15 residues. The junction had 8 bases not matched to a gene; V was cut back by 4 bases and J by 7 bases. CDR3 DNA sequence: TGCGCCAGCAGCCAGGGGGACAGGGGCGGGAATGAGCAGTTCTTC. Protein product: CASSQGDRGGNEQFF.

This clone was recorded a few times. V usage is TRBV2 and J usage is TRBJ2-5, with TRBD2 matching 12 bases. This CDR3 has 14 residues. After removal of 7 bases from V and 11 bases from J, the junction contained 11 bases not matched to a gene. In germline, CDR1 is SNHLY, CDR2 FYNNEI. The CDR3 nucleotides read TGTGCCAGCAACTTCGGACTAGCGGGGCCGGAGCAGTACTTC. It translates to CASNFGLAGPEQYF.

V gene TRBV1 combines with J gene TRBJ1-4; the table assigns TRBD1, which was not confirmed against the DNA. TRBV1 is recorded as a pseudogene. This CDR3 has 19 amino acids. The CDR3 reads CTSSHERKTGVMANEKLFF. CDR3 bases: TGCACCAGCAGCCACGAGAGAAAAACAGGGGTTATGGCTAATGAAAAACTGTTTTTT.

This clone occurred a few times. The V gene is TRBV5-1, the J gene TRBJ1-1; 8 bases map to TRBD1. Germline lookup yields CDR1 SGHRS and CDR2 YFSETQ. The CDR3 is made up of 14 amino acids. The ends lost 3 bases at V and 0 bases at J; junction bases unmatched: 1. CDR3 amino acids: CASSWDRLNTEAFF. The CDR3, as DNA: TGCGCCAGCAGCTGGGACAGGTTGAACACTGAAGCTTTCTTT.

V gene TRBV19 combines with J gene TRBJ2-1; 13 nucleotides match TRBD2. The CDR3 is made up of 17 amino acids. Germline V gives CDR1 LNHDA, CDR2 SQIVND (reference sequence). With V trimmed by 4 bases and J by 3 bases, 6 bases remained unmatched. The CDR3 here is CASSRGTSGTFYNEQFF. CDR3 DNA: TGTGCCAGTAGTAGAGGGACTAGCGGGACCTTCTACAATGAGCAGTTCTTC. Combining the CDR3 with reference TRBV19 and TRBJ2-1 gives the whole variable domain DGGITQSPKYLFRKEGQNVTLSCEQNLNHDAMYWYRQDPGQGLRLIYYSQIVNDFQKGDIAEGYSVSREKKESFPLTVTSAQKNPTAFYLCASSRGTSGTFYNEQFFGPGTRLTVL.

The rearrangement links TRBV9 to TRBJ1-2, with no clear D. This CDR3 contains 16 residues. Germline CDR1 SGDLS, CDR2 YYNGEE. Trimming stripped 3 bases from V and 4 bases from J, with 19 bases between. The CDR3: CASSAQRVGGGYGYTF. DNA for the CDR3: TGTGCCAGCAGCGCACAACGGGTTGGCGGTGGCTATGGCTACACCTTC.

This chain links TRBV13 with TRBJ2-1, with 8 bases fitting TRBD2. With V trimmed by 1 base and J by 3 bases, 5 bases remained unmatched. The CDR3 extends over 16 amino acids. The germline CDR1 and CDR2 sequences are PRHDT and FYEKMQ (reference sequence). CDR3 bases: TGTGCCAGCAGCTTAGAAGCACTAGCGGACTACAATGAGCAGTTCTTC. Translation: CASSLEALADYNEQFF.

This chain connects TRBV7-6 to TRBJ2-3; 16 nucleotides line up with TRBD2. J was trimmed by 0 bases and V by 7 bases; bases with no gene match: 7. CDR3 length equals 18 residues. Germline loops: CDR1 SGHVS, CDR2 FNYEAQ. CDR3 in DNA: TGTGCCAGCAACATACCGGGACTAGCGGGGGGGAGCACAGATACGCAGTATTTT. Translated: CASNIPGLAGGSTDTQYF.

The chain carries TRBV15 and TRBJ2-3, with 10 bases matching TRBD2. This CDR3 has 17 amino acids. Germline CDR1 reads LNHNV; CDR2 reads YYDKDF (reference sequence). V shed 0 bases, J shed 4 bases, and the junction held 7 bases outside the gene matches. The CDR3 nucleotides are TGTGCCACCAGCAGAGAGGGGAGCGGGGGGGCCCCAGATACGCAGTATTTT. Protein product: CATSREGSGGAPDTQYF.

This chain connects TRBV7-9 to TRBJ2-7; 12 nucleotides align to TRBD1. CDR1 is SEHNR and CDR2 is FQNEAQ in the germline V gene (reference sequence). Trimming cost V 7 bases and J 4 bases; bases outside gene matches: 11. The CDR3 is 16 amino acids. The CDR3 bases are TGTGCCAGCAACCCTCCCGGGACAGGGGGCTGGTACGAGCAGTACTTC. Translated: CASNPPGTGGWYEQYF.

The J gene is TRBJ2-7, the V gene TRBV28; D is perhaps TRBD1 (6 bases). The germline V and J ends were trimmed by 5 bases and 2 bases, with 13 bases remaining between them. The CDR3 extends over 14 amino acids. Germline V CDR1 and CDR2: MDHEN, SYDVKM. In DNA form, the CDR3 reads TGTGCCAGCAGTCAACCCAGGGGCCCCTACGAGCAGTACTTC. It translates to CASSQPRGPYEQYF.

V and J are TRBV14 and TRBJ2-1; no reliable D call. Germline CDR1 reads SGHDN; CDR2 reads FVKESK. Between the trimmed V and J ends, which lost 0 bases and 6 bases, there was a span of 15 bases. This CDR3 contains 16 residues. CDR3 in DNA: TGTGCCAGCAGCCAAGATTTGAAGCCGATCGGCAATGAGCAGTTCTTC. It encodes CASSQDLKPIGNEQFF.

The table lists this clone with a few counts. The chain combines TRBV6-1 with TRBJ2-7, with D perhaps matching TRBD2 (6 bases). There are 15 residues in the CDR3. V lost 5 bases to trimming and J lost 5 bases, with 19 bases between them. The germline V gene encodes CDR1 MNHNS and CDR2 SASEGT. The CDR3 here is CASSSREALRNEQYF. The DNA for the CDR3 is TGTGCCAGCAGTTCCAGGGAGGCACTGAGAAACGAGCAGTACTTC.

V gene TRBV7-3 combines with J gene TRBJ1-6, with 9 bases lining up with TRBD1. The V segment lost 8 bases and the J segment 9 bases; nucleotides outside the gene matches: 11. Germline assignment: CDR1 SGHTA and CDR2 FQGTGA. The CDR3 runs 15 residues. The DNA for the CDR3 is TGTGCCAGCGTAACGACAGGGGGGTACTTTTCACCCCTCCACTTT. This sequence encodes CASVTTGGYFSPLHF.

The V and J genes are TRBV19 and TRBJ2-3; maybe TRBD1 (6 bases). CDR1 is LNHDA and CDR2 is SQIVND in the germline V gene (reference sequence). V gave up 3 bases and J gave up 6 bases, with 10 bases separating them. CDR3 length: 13 amino acids. CDR3 nucleotide sequence: TGTGCCAGTAGTATTCTCCAGGGGGATACGCAGTATTTT. It translates to CASSILQGDTQYF.

The V gene is TRBV29-1, the J gene TRBJ2-2; possible D gene TRBD2, 6 bases. The CDR3 is 14 amino acids. Trimming removed 7 bases at V and 5 bases at J, with 17 bases between. The germline gives CDR1 SQVTM, CDR2 ANQGSEA. The CDR3 coding sequence is TGCAGCGCGACCAACGGGGGATGGACCGGGGAGCTGTTTTTT. It specifies CSATNGGWTGELFF.

The CDR3 protein is CASASGYGYTF. CDR3 DNA: TGTGCCTCCGCTTCAGGGTATGGCTACACCTTC. The V gene is TRBV10-3, the J gene TRBJ1-2, with D possibly matching TRBD1 (5 bases). V lost 11 bases, J lost 5 bases, and 12 bases lay in between. This CDR3 is 11 amino acids long. The germline V gene encodes CDR1 ENHRY and CDR2 SYGVKD.

The chain uses TRBV27 and TRBJ1-1; TRBD1 matches at 8 bases. CDR3 length: 13 residues. Trimming took 6 bases from V and 8 from J; bases not matched to a gene: 8. CDR1 and CDR2 (germline): MNHEY, SMNVEV (reference sequence). CDR3 in amino acids: CASRPSGDREAFF. The CDR3 nucleotides read TGTGCCAGCAGACCGTCAGGGGACAGGGAAGCTTTCTTT.

V and J are TRBV18 and TRBJ1-2, with 9 bases that match TRBD1. Per germline, CDR1 KGHSH and CDR2 LQKENI. This CDR3 is 14 amino acids long. After removal of 6 bases from V and 3 bases from J, the junction contained 5 bases not matched to a gene. CDR3 in DNA: TGTGCCAGCTCCCGACAGGGGGGGGACTATGGCTACACCTTC. Amino acid sequence: CASSRQGGDYGYTF.